This T cell receptor (beta chain) is from a study of blood T cell repertoires in COVID-19. A few counts support this clone. The table came from immunoSEQ multiplex PCR; TCRdb's copy has only in-frame clones and leaves some out. Here the sample spans around 390,000 clones, more than 75% being singletons. The germline V and J ends were trimmed by 4 bases and 8 bases, with 11 bases remaining between them. CDR3 length: 12 residues. Looked up from germline, CDR1 is SNHLY and CDR2 is FYNNEI. The chain joins TRBV2 to TRBJ1-2; perhaps TRBD1 as D (5 bases). Sequenced material: PBMCs or T cells enriched from blood (not recorded which). The source is a woman aged 50 to 60 who had recovered from COVID-19. CDR3 coding DNA: TGTGCCAGCAGTGGTGACAGAGGAGGCTACACCTTC. Protein product: CASSGDRGGYTF.